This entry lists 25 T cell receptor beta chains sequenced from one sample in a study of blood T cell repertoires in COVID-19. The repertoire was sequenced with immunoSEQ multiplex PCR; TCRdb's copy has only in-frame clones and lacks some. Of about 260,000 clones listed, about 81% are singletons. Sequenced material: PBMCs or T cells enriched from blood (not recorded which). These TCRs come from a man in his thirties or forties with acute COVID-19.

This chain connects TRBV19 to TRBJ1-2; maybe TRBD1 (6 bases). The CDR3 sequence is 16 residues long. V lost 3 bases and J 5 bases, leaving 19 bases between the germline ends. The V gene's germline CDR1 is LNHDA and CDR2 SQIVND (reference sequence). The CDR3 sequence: CASSIGLRRQAYGYTF. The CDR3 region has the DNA TGTGCCAGTAGTATTGGGTTGAGGAGACAGGCTTATGGCTACACCTTC.

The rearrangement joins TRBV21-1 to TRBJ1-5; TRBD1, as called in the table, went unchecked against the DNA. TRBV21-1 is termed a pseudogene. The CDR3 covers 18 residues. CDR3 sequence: CASSPEGARGFSNQPQHF. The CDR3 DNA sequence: TGTGCCAGCAGCCCCGAGGGGGCGCGGGGTTTTAGCAATCAGCCCCAGCATTTT.

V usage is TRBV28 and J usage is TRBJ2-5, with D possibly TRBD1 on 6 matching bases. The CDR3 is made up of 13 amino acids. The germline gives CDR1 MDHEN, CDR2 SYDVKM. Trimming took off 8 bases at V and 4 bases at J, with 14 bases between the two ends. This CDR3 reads CASLSQGRETQYF. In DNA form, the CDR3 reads TGTGCCAGCCTTTCCCAGGGGAGAGAGACCCAGTACTTC.

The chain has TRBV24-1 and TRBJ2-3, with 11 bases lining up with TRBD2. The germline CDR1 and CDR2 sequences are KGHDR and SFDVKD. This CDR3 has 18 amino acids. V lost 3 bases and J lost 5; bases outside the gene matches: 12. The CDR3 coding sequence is TGTGCCACCAGTGATCCCCGCGGACCGGGACTAGCGGAAGATACGCAGTATTTT. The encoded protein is CATSDPRGPGLAEDTQYF.

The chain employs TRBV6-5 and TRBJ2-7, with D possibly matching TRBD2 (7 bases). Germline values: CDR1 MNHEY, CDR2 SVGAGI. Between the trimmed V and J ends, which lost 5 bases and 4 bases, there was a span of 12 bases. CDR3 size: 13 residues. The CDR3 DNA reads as TGTGCCAGCAGTCGGGGGGCCCAATACGAGCAGTACGTC. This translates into CASSRGAQYEQYV.

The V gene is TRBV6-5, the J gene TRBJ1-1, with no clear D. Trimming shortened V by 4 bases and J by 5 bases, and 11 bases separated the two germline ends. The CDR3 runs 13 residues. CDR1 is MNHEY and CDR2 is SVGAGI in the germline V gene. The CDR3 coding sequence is TGTGCCAGCAGTTTCGGGGAGGGTACTGAAGCTTTCTTT. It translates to CASSFGEGTEAFF.

CDR3 bases: TGTGCCACAATAGCGGATACGCAGTATTTT. Translated, it gives CATIADTQYF. The V gene is TRBV2, the J gene TRBJ2-3, with TRBD2 as a possible D gene (5 bases). CDR3 length equals 10 residues. Trimming took 10 bases from V and 6 from J, leaving 8 bases between them. CDR1 and CDR2 from the germline V gene are SNHLY and FYNNEI.

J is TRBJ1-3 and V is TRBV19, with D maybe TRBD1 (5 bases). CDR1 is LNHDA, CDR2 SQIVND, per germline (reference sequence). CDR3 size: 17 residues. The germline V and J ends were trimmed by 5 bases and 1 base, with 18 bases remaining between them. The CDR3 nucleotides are TGTGCCAGTAGTCCCGCCGGGGGGTCACTTTCTGGAAACACCATATATTTT. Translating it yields CASSPAGGSLSGNTIYF.

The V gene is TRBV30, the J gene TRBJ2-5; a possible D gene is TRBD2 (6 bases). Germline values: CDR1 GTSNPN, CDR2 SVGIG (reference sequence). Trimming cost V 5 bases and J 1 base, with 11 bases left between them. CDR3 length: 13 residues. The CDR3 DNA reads TGTGCCTGGGCGGGAATGGCCCAAGAGACCCAGTACTTC. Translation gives CAWAGMAQETQYF.

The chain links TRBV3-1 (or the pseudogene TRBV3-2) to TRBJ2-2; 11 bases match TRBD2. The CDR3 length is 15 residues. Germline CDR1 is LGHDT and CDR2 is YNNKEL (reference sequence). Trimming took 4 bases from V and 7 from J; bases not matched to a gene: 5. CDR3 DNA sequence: TGTGCCAGCAGCCCACTAGCGGGGGATATCGGGGAGCTGTTTTTT. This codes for CASSPLAGDIGELFF.

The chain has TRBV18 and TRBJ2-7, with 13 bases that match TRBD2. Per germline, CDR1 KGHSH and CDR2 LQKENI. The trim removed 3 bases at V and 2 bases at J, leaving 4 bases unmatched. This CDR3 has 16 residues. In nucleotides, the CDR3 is TGTGCCAGCTCACCGCCGGGACTAGCGGGAACCTACGAGCAGTACGTC. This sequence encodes CASSPPGLAGTYEQYV.

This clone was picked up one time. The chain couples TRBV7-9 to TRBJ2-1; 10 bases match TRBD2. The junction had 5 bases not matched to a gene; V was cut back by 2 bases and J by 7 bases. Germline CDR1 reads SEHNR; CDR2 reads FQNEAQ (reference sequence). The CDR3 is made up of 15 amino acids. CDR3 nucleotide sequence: TGTGCCAGCAGCTTATGGACTAGCGGAGAGAATGAGCAGTTCTTC. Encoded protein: CASSLWTSGENEQFF.

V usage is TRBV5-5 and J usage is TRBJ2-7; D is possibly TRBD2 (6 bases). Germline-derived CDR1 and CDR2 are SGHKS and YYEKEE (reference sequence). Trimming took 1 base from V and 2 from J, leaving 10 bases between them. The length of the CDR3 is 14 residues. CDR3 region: CASSLYGTAYEQYV. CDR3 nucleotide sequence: TGTGCCAGCAGCTTGTACGGGACTGCCTACGAGCAGTACGTC.

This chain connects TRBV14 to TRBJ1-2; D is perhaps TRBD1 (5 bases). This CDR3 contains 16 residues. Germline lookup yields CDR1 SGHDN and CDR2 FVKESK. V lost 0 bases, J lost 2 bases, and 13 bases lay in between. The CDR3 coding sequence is TGTGCCAGCAGCCAAGATCACAGGCCTTGGAACTATGGCTACACCTTC. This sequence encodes CASSQDHRPWNYGYTF.

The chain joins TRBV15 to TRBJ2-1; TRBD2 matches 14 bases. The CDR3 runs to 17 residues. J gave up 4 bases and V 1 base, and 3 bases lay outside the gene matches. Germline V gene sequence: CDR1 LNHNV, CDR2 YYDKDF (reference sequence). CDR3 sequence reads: CATSRGGTSGSYNEQFF. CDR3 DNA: TGTGCCACCAGCAGAGGCGGGACTAGCGGGAGTTACAATGAGCAGTTCTTC.

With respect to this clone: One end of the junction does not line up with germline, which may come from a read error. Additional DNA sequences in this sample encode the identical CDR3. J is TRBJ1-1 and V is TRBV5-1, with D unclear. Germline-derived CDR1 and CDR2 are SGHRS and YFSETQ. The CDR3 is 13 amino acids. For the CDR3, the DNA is TGTGCCAGCAGCTTGGGCAGGAACACTGAAGCTTTCTTT. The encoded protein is CASSLGRNTEAFF.

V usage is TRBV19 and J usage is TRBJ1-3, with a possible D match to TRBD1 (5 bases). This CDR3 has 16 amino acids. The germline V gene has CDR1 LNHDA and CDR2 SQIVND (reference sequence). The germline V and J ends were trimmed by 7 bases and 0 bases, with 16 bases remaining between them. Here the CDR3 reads CASTTFAGGSGNTIYF. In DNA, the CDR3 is TGTGCCAGTACGACATTCGCGGGGGGCTCTGGAAACACCATATATTTT. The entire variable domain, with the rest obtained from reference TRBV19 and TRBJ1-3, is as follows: DGGITQSPKYLFRKEGQNVTLSCEQNLNHDAMYWYRQDPGQGLRLIYYSQIVNDFQKGDIAEGYSVSREKKESFPLTVTSAQKNPTAFYLCASTTFAGGSGNTIYFGEGSWLTVV.

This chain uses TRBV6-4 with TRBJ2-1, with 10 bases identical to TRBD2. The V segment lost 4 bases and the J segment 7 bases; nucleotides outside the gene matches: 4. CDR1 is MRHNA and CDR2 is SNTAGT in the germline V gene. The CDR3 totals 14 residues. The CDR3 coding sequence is TGTGCCAGCAGTGTAATAGCGGGGGGAAATGAGCAGTTCTTC. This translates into CASSVIAGGNEQFF.

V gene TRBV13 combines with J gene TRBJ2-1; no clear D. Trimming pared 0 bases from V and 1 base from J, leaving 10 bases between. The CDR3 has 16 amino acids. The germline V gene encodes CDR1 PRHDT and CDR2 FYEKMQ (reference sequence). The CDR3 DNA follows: TGTGCCAGCAGCTTAGGCTCCGAGACATCCTACAATGAGCAGTTCTTC. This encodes CASSLGSETSYNEQFF.

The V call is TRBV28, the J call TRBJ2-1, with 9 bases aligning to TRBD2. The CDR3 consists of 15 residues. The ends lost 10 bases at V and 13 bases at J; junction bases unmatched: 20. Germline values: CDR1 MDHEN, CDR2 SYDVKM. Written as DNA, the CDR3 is TGTGCCACCGGGGTAGGCAGCGGGGGGAATAAGGCTCAGTTCTTC. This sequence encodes CATGVGSGGNKAQFF.

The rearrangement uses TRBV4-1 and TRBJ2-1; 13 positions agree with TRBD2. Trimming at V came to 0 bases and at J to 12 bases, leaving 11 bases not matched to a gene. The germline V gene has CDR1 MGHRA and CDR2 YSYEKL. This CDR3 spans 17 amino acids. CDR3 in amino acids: CASSQDAGTSGILWQFF. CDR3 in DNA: TGCGCCAGCAGCCAAGATGCCGGGACTAGCGGGATTCTTTGGCAGTTCTTC.

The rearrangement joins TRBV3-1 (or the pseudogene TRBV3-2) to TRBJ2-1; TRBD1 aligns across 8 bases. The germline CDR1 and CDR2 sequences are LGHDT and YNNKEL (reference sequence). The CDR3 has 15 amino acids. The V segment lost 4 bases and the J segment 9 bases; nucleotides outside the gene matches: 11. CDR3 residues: CASSRDVRTGFEQFF. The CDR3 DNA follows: TGTGCCAGCAGCCGAGACGTCAGGACAGGGTTTGAGCAGTTCTTC.

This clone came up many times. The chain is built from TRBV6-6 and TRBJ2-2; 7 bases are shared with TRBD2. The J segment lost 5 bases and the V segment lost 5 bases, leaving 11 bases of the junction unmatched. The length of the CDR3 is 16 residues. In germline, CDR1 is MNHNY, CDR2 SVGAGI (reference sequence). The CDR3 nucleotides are TGTGCCAGCAGTCACGCGGGGGACCTAAGTACCGGGGAGCTGTTTTTT. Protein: CASSHAGDLSTGELFF.

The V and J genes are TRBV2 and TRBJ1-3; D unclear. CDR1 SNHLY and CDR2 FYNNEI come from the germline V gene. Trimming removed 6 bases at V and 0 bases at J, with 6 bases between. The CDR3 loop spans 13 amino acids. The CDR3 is CASRRDSGNTIYF. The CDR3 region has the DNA TGTGCCAGCAGGCGAGACTCTGGAAACACCATATATTTT.

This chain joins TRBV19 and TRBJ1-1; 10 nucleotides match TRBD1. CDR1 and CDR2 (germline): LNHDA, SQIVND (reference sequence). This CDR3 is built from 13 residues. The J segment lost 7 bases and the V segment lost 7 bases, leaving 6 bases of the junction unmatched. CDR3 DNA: TGTGCCAGTACGCGGGACAGGGGATATGAAGCTTTCTTT. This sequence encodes CASTRDRGYEAFF.